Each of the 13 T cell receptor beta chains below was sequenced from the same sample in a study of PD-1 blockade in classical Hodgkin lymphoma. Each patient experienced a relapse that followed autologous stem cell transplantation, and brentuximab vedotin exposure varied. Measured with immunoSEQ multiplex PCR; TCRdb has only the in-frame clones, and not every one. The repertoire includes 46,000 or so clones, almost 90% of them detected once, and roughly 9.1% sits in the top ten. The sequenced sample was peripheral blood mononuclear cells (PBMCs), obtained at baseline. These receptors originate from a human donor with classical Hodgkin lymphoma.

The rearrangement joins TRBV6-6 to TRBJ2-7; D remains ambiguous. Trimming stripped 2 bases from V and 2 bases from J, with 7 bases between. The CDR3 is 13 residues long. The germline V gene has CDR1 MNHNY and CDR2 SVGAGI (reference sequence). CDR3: CASSYRFPYEQYF. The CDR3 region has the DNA TGTGCCAGCAGTTACAGATTCCCCTACGAGCAGTACTTC.

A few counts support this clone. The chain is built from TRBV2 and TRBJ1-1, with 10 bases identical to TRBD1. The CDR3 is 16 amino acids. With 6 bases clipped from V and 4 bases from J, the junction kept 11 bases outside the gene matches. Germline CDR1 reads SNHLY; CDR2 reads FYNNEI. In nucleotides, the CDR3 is TGTGCCAGCAGACCGGGACAGGGGATCCAGGCCACTGAAGCTTTCTTT. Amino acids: CASRPGQGIQATEAFF.

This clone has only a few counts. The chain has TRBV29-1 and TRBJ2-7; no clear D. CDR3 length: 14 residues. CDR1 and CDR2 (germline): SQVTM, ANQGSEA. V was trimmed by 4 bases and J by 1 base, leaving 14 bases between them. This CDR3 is CSVARPGSSYEQYF. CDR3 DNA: TGCAGCGTTGCGCGGCCCGGGTCATCCTACGAGCAGTACTTC.

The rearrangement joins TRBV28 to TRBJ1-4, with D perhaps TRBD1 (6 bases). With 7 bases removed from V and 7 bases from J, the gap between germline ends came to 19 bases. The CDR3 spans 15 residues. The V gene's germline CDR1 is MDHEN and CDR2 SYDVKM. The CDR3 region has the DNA TGTGCCAGCACGAACAGGGCCACCGGAGGTGAAAAACTGTTTTTT. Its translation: CASTNRATGGEKLFF.

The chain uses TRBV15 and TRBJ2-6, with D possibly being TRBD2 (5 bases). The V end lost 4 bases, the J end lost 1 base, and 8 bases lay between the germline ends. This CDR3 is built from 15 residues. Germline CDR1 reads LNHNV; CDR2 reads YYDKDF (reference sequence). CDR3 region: CATSTRRSGANVLTF. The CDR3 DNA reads TGTGCCACCAGCACAAGGAGGTCTGGGGCCAACGTCCTGACTTTC.

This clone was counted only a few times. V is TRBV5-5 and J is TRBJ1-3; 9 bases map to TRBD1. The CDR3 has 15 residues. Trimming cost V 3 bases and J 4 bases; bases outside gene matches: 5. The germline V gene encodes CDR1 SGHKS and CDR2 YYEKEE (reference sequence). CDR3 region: CASSSLQGAGNTIYF. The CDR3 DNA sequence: TGTGCCAGCAGCTCCTTACAGGGGGCCGGAAACACCATATATTTT.

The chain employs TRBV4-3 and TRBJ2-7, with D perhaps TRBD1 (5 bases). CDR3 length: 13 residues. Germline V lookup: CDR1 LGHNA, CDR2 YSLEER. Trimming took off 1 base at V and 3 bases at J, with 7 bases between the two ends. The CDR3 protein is CASSQGTNYEQYF. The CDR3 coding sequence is TGCGCCAGCAGCCAAGGGACAAACTACGAGCAGTACTTC.

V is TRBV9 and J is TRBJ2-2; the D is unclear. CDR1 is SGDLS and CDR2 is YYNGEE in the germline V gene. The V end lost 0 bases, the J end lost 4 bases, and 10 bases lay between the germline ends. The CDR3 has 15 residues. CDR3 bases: TGTGCCAGCAGCGTAGATGGACCCGGCACCGGGGAGCTGTTTTTT. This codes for CASSVDGPGTGELFF.

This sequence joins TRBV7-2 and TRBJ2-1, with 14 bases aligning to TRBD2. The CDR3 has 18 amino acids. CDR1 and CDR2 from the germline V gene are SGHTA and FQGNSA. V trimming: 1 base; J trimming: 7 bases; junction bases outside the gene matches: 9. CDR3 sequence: CASSLVGTSGSGGNEQFF. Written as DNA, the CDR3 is TGTGCCAGCAGCTTAGTAGGGACTAGCGGGAGCGGAGGGAATGAGCAGTTCTTC.

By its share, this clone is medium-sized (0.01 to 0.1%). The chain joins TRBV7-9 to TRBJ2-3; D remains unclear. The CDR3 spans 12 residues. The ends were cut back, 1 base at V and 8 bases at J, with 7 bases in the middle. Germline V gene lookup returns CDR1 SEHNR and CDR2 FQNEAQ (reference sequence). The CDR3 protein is CASSLEAGTQYF. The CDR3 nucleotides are TGTGCCAGCAGCTTAGAGGCAGGTACGCAGTATTTT.

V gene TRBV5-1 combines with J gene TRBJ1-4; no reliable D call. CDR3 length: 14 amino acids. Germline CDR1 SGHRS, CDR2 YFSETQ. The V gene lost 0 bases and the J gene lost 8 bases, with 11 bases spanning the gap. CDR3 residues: CASSLAPGKEKLFF. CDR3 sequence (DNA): TGCGCCAGCAGCTTGGCCCCCGGCAAAGAAAAACTGTTTTTT.

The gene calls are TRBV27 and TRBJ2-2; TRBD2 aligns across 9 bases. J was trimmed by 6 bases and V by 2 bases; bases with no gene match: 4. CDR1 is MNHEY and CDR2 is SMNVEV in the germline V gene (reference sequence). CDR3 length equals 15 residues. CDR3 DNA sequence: TGTGCCAGCAGTTTAGCGGGGGGGCGGTCCGGGGAGCTGTTTTTT. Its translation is CASSLAGGRSGELFF.

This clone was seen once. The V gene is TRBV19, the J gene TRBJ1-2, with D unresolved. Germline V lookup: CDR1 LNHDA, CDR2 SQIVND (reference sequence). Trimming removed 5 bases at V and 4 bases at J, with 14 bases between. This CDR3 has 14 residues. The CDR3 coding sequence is TGTGCCAGTAGTCAAGACATCCAGTCCTATGGCTACACCTTC. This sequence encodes CASSQDIQSYGYTF.